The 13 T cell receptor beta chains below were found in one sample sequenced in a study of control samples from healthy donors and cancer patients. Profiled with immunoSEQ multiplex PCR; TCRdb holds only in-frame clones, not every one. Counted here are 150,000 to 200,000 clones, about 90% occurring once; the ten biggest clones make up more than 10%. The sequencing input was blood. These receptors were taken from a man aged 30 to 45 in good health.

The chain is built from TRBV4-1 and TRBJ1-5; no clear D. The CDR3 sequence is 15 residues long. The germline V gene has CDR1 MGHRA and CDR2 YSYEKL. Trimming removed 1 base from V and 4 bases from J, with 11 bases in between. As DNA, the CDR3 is TGCGCCAGCAGCCAAGTTATTCGGCTAAATCAGCCCCAGCATTTT. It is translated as CASSQVIRLNQPQHF.

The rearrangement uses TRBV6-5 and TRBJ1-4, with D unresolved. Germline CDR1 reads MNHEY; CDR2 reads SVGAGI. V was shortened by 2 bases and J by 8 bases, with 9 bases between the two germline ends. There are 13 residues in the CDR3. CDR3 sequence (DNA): TGTGCCAGCAGTTACCGGGAGTACGAAAAACTGTTTTTT. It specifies CASSYREYEKLFF.

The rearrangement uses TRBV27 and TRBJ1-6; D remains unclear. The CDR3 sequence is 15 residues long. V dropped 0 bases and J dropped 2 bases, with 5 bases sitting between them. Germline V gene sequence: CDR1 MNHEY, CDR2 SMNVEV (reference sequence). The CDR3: CASSLSGAYNSPLHF. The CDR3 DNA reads TGTGCCAGCAGTTTATCGGGAGCCTATAATTCACCCCTCCACTTT.

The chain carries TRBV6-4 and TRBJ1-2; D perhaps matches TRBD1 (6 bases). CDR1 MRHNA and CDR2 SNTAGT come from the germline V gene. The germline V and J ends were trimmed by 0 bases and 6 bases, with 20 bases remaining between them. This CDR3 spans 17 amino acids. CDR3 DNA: TGTGCCAGCAGTGACTCAGCAGTACAGGGACGATATGATGGCTACACCTTC. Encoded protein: CASSDSAVQGRYDGYTF.

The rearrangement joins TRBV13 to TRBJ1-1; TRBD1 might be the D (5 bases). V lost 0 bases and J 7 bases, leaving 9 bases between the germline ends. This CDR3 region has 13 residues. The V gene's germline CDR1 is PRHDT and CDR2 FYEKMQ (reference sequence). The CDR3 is CASSLGTAYEAFF. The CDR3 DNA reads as TGTGCCAGCAGCTTAGGGACAGCATATGAAGCTTTCTTT.

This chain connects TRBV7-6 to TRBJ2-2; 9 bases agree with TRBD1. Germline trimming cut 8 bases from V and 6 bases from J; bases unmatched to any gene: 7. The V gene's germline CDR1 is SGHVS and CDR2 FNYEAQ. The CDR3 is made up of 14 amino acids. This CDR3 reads CASLPGQGPGELFF. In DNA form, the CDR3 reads TGTGCCAGCCTCCCGGGACAGGGTCCCGGGGAGCTGTTTTTT.

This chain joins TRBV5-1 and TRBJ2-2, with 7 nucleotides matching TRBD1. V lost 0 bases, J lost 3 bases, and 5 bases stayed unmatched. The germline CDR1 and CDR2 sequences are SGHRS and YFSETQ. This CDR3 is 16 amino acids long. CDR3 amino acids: CASSLGDRDYTGELFF. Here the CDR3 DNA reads TGCGCCAGCAGCTTGGGAGACAGGGATTACACCGGGGAGCTGTTTTTT.

CDR3: CASSLGVNGYTF. CDR3 in DNA: TGTGCCAGCAGCTTAGGGGTTAATGGCTACACCTTC. The genes are TRBV5-6 and TRBJ1-2, with D perhaps TRBD1 (5 bases). Germline CDR1 is SGHDT and CDR2 is YYEEEE. This CDR3 is built from 12 residues. V gave up 2 bases and J gave up 6 bases, with 8 bases separating them.

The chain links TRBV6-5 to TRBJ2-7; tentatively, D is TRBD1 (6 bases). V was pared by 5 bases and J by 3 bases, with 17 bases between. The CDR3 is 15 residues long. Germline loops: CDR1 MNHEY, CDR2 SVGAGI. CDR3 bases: TGTGCCAGCAGTCCCTCGACAGGTCAGATCTACGAGCAGTACTTC. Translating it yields CASSPSTGQIYEQYF.

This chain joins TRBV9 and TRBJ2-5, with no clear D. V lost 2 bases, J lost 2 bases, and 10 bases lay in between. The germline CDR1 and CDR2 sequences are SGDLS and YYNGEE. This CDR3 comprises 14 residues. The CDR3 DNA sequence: TGTGCCAGCAGCGTGAGCGTCGGGCAAGAGACCCAGTACTTC. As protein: CASSVSVGQETQYF.

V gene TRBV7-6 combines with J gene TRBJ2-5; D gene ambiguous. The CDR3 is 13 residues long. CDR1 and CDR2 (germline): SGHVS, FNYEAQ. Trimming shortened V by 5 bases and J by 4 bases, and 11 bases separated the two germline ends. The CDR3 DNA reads TGTGCCAGCAGCCTGGGTTCCCGAGAGACCCAGTACTTC. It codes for CASSLGSRETQYF.

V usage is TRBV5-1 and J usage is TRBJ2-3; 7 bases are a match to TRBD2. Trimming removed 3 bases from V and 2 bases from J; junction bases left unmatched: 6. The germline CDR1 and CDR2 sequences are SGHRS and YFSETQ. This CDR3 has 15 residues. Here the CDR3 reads CASSSIAGLTDTQYF. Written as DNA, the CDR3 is TGCGCCAGCAGCTCGATAGCGGGCCTCACAGATACGCAGTATTTT.

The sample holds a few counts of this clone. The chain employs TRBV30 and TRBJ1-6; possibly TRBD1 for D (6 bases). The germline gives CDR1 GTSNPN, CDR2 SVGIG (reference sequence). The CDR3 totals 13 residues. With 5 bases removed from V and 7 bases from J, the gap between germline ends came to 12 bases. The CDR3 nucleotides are TGTGCCTGGCAAAGGGGGTGGAATTCACCCCTCCACTTT. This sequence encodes CAWQRGWNSPLHF.